This TCR beta chain stems from a study of T-cell memory formation after mild COVID-19. TCRdb analysed the 5' RACE reads with MiXCR anew, one entry per CDR3 protein. This repertoire shows about 110,000 distinct CDR3 sequences, 18% found once; its top ten account for 5% to 6.5%. This clonotype appeared many times. The TCR originated in a man in his late teens or twenties who had mild COVID-19 (a few samples of this study predate the infection). Cell type and time point are not known. What was sequenced was PBMCs or a T cell subset sorted from them (not recorded which).

The CDR3 is CASSSSGVPDTQYF. The CDR3 DNA reads as TGCGCCAGCAGCTCTTCGGGGGTTCCAGATACGCAGTATTTT. This chain joins TRBV5-1 and TRBJ2-3; D is perhaps TRBD2 (6 bases). CDR1 and CDR2 from the germline V gene are SGHRS and YFSETQ. Trimming removed 3 bases from V and 4 bases from J, with 12 bases in between. CDR3 length equals 14 residues.